This passage covers 15 T cell receptor beta chains from one sample sequenced in a study of regulatory T cells in long-lasting Graves disease (dated by TCRdb to about 2021). The sample's time point label is to be understood as: persistent/refractory GD, antithyroid drugs over 5 years with positive TRAb. For both TCR sequencing and RNA sequencing, RNA was extracted from PBMCs in TRIzol. To prepare the library, multiplex PCR was applied. Sequencing instrument: Illumina HiSeq 4000. iRepertoire HTBI primers and Arm-PCR amplification of CDR3 regions were used to construct TCR beta libraries. TCRdb reran the public reads through fastp at Q25 and MiXCR, keeping productive beta chains. Every distinct CDR3 protein forms one entry, paired with its most common genes and DNA. The sample records some 470,000 distinct CDR3 sequences, 20% to 25% of which are singletons. The ten largest clones represent less than 9% of the sample.

The material was peripheral blood mononuclear cells (PBMCs), obtained when the disease was refractory, from a patient treated with antithyroid drugs. The receptors come from a female donor with Graves disease.

The rearrangement uses TRBV28 and TRBJ2-3, with D hard to call. Germline V gene lookup returns CDR1 MDHEN and CDR2 SYDVKM. The CDR3 contains 12 residues. Trimming left V 7 bases short and J 6 bases short, with 11 bases between. Written as DNA, the CDR3 is TGTGCCAGCAACTCCGTCTATGATACGCAGTATTTT. Translation gives CASNSVYDTQYF. The variable domain in full, completed from reference TRBV28 and TRBJ2-3, reads DVKVTQSSRYLVKRTGEKVFLECVQDMDHENMFWYRQDPGLGLRLIYFSYDVKMKEKGDIPEGYSVSREKKERFSLILESASTNQTSMYLCASNSVYDTQYFGPGTRLTVL.

The chain recombines TRBV6-1 with TRBJ1-2; D is unclear. V lost 3 bases and J 4 bases, leaving 18 bases between the germline ends. Germline assignment: CDR1 MNHNS and CDR2 SASEGT. This CDR3 spans 16 amino acids. The CDR3 sequence is CASSDAEHGRFYGYTF. The DNA for the CDR3 is TGTGCCAGCAGTGACGCGGAACACGGACGGTTCTATGGCTACACCTTC.

In its sample, this clonotype was seen a few times. The rearrangement links TRBV28 to TRBJ2-4; TRBD2 matches at 14 bases. The germline CDR1 and CDR2 sequences are MDHEN and SYDVKM. This CDR3 region has 20 residues. With V trimmed by 7 bases and J by 0 bases, 14 bases remained unmatched. The CDR3 DNA is TGTGCCAGCATAGGAGGGACTAGCGGGAGCTCGACCCCAGCCAAAAACATTCAGTACTTC. Translation: CASIGGTSGSSTPAKNIQYF. Based on the CDR3 plus reference TRBV28 and TRBJ2-4, the full variable domain is DVKVTQSSRYLVKRTGEKVFLECVQDMDHENMFWYRQDPGLGLRLIYFSYDVKMKEKGDIPEGYSVSREKKERFSLILESASTNQTSMYLCASIGGTSGSSTPAKNIQYFGAGTRLSVL.

The chain couples TRBV5-1 to TRBJ1-1, with D possibly matching TRBD1 (5 bases). The CDR3 has 14 residues. Between the trimmed V and J ends, which lost 4 bases and 4 bases, there was a span of 14 bases. Germline V gene lookup returns CDR1 SGHRS and CDR2 YFSETQ. The CDR3 sequence is CASSPGPDGTEAFF. Written as DNA, the CDR3 is TGCGCCAGCAGCCCGGGGCCCGACGGCACTGAAGCTTTCTTT.

In this sample, this clonotype turned up a few times. A much larger clonotype is one base distant, so this may be a read error. The chain combines TRBV2 with TRBJ1-6; D is ambiguous. The CDR3 totals 13 residues. Germline V gives CDR1 SNHLY, CDR2 FYNNEI. The CDR3 region has the DNA TGTGCCAACAGTCCGGTTGATAATTCACCCCTCCACTTT. Translated: CANSPVDNSPLHF.

This chain connects TRBV27 to TRBJ2-7, with D perhaps TRBD1 (7 bases). The V gene's germline CDR1 is MNHEY and CDR2 SMNVEV (reference sequence). The CDR3 sequence is 15 residues long. V was cut by 1 base and J by 5 bases, with 15 bases left in between. CDR3 loop: CASSLWRGQVDEQYF. Here the CDR3 DNA reads TGTGCCAGCAGTTTATGGAGGGGGCAAGTTGACGAGCAGTACTTC.

This clonotype was recorded at least ten times. A read error may account for a junction end that differs from germline. The V gene is TRBV20-1, the J gene TRBJ1-4, with D possibly being TRBD1 (5 bases). CDR1 and CDR2 from the germline V gene are DFQATT and SNEGSKA (reference sequence). The CDR3 is 14 residues long. CDR3 loop: CSARGIGRGEKLFF. Written as DNA, the CDR3 is TGCAGTGCGAGAGGCATAGGAAGGGGTGAAAAACTGTTTTTT.

A note on this clonotype: A much larger clone lies a single base off, so this may be a read error. The rearrangement uses TRBV28 and TRBJ2-2; D is possibly TRBD1 or TRBD2 (7 bases each). The CDR3 extends over 16 amino acids. Germline CDR1 and CDR2: MDHEN and SYDVKM. CDR3: CANRGGKASNTGKLFF. The CDR3 region has the DNA TGTGCCAACAGGGGAGGGAAGGCCTCGAACACCGGGAAGCTGTTTTTT.

In its sample, this clonotype was seen a few times. This sequence joins TRBV15 and TRBJ1-5; D is possibly TRBD1 (6 bases). This CDR3 contains 16 residues. The germline V and J ends were trimmed by 6 bases and 3 bases, with 18 bases remaining between them. CDR1 LNHNV and CDR2 YYDKDF come from the germline V gene (reference sequence). This CDR3 is CATSPHPGDNNQPQHF. CDR3 nucleotides: TGTGCCACCAGTCCTCATCCGGGGGACAACAATCAGCCCCAGCATTTT.

This rearrangement joins TRBV12-3 or TRBV12-4 to TRBJ2-2; D is tentatively TRBD1 or TRBD2 (5 bases each). The CDR3 contains 14 residues. V was shortened by 7 bases and J by 7 bases, with 16 bases between the two germline ends. DNA for the CDR3: TGTGCCAGCACTTACTCTTGGGGGAGCGGGGAGCTGTTTTTT. This encodes CASTYSWGSGELFF.

This clonotype was seen repeatedly, ten times or more. The V gene is TRBV4-1, the J gene TRBJ2-5; 7 nucleotides agree with TRBD1. This CDR3 contains 13 residues. Losses at the gene ends were 3 bases for V and 2 bases for J; bases not matched to a gene: 0. CDR1 and CDR2 (germline): MGHRA, YSYEKL. The CDR3, as DNA: TGCGCCAGCAGCCAGGGACAGCAAGAGACCCAGTACTTC. This codes for CASSQGQQETQYF.

This clonotype has a count of ten or more. The V gene is TRBV30, the J gene TRBJ1-6; D remains unclear. There are 12 residues in the CDR3. CDR1 is GTSNPN, CDR2 SVGIG, per germline (reference sequence). Deletions cut 1 base from V and 8 bases from J, with 6 bases between. The CDR3: CAWSAGDSPLHF. The CDR3 DNA sequence: TGTGCCTGGAGTGCCGGGGATTCACCCCTCCACTTT.

Many counts were recorded for this clonotype. V and J are TRBV6-1 and TRBJ2-5; 11 nucleotides line up with TRBD1. This CDR3 has 15 residues. V trimming: 8 bases; J trimming: 4 bases; junction bases outside the gene matches: 9. Germline V gene data show CDR1 as MNHNS and CDR2 as SASEGT. The CDR3, as DNA: TGTGCCAGCCTTCCCGGGACAGGGGGGTTAGAGACCCAGTACTTC. This sequence encodes CASLPGTGGLETQYF.

The V and J genes are TRBV12-3 or TRBV12-4 and TRBJ2-3; D might be TRBD1 or TRBD2, each matching 7 bases. V dropped 1 base and J dropped 2 bases, with 16 bases sitting between them. The length of the CDR3 is 17 residues. In DNA form, the CDR3 reads TGTGCCAGCAGTTTAGGGGGGGGTCAGGGGGTCACAGATACGCAGTATTTT. Translating it yields CASSLGGGQGVTDTQYF.

This clonotype showed up just a few times. This chain links TRBV6-5 with TRBJ1-1, with D tentatively TRBD1 (5 bases). Germline CDR1 reads MNHEY; CDR2 reads SVGAGI. This CDR3 is 16 amino acids long. V lost 0 bases to trimming and J lost 1 base, with 12 bases between them. CDR3 bases: TGTGCCAGCAGTTACTCAGTGGGACTGAGGAACACTGAAGCTTTCTTT. Translated, it gives CASSYSVGLRNTEAFF.